These 6 T cell receptor beta chains share one sample of origin, sequenced in a study of T cells in Graves' hyperthyroidism and ophthalmopathy. Authors of the study amplified TCR beta CDR3 regions from RNA transcripts. Researchers ran a first-round RT-PCR on the TCR CDR3 using the HTBI primer set. TCRdb re-called the multiplex PCR reads through MiXCR, storing one row per CDR3 protein. The table shows 250,000 to 300,000 distinct CDR3 sequences, with more than 10% occurring only once. The specimen was blood. The receptors were gathered from a woman aged 25 to 45 with Graves' hyperthyroidism that later progressed to Graves' ophthalmopathy.

This clonotype was picked up a small number of times. The chain joins TRBV6-1 to TRBJ2-2; D is undetermined. The germline gives CDR1 MNHNS, CDR2 SASEGT. V dropped 7 bases and J dropped 4 bases, with 10 bases sitting between them. The CDR3 is made up of 13 amino acids. CDR3 in amino acids: CASIPSATGELFF. Written as DNA, the CDR3 is TGTGCCAGCATCCCTTCAGCCACCGGGGAGCTGTTTTTT.

This clonotype was observed at least ten times. This chain connects TRBV30 to TRBJ1-1; D is possibly TRBD1 (6 bases). This CDR3 has 11 amino acids. From germline, CDR1 is GTSNPN and CDR2 SVGIG (reference sequence). Trimming cost V 5 bases and J 11 bases, with 15 bases left between them. CDR3 nucleotides: TGTGCCTGGTGGACAGTTCTCGGGGCTTTCTTT. Its protein product is CAWWTVLGAFF. Complete variable domain (other parts from reference TRBV30 and TRBJ1-1): SQTIHQWPATLVQPVGSPLSLECTVEGTSNPNLYWYRQAAGRGLQLLFYSVGIGQISSEVPQNLSASRPQDRQFILSSKKLLLSDSGFYLCAWWTVLGAFFGQGTRLTVV.

This clonotype has at least ten counts. V usage is TRBV2 and J usage is TRBJ2-1, with a weak D call TRBD2 (6 bases). The V end lost 1 base, the J end lost 8 bases, and 9 bases lay between the germline ends. The CDR3 has 13 residues. The germline CDR1 and CDR2 sequences are SNHLY and FYNNEI. Here the CDR3 DNA reads TGTGCCAGCAGTGAAGGGGGGGTGGATGAGCAGTTCTTC. It specifies CASSEGGVDEQFF.

This clonotype was found a few times. A much larger clone is a single base away; this may be a read error. This chain connects TRBV20-1 to TRBJ2-2, with 10 nucleotides matching TRBD1. CDR3 size: 16 residues. Germline-derived CDR1 and CDR2 are DFQATT and SNEGSKA (reference sequence). The CDR3 region is CSARDLGQGNTGELSF. For the CDR3, the DNA is TGCAGTGCTAGAGATTTGGGACAGGGGAACACCGGGGAGCTGTCTTTT.

Of note for this clonotype: This could be a read error, since a much larger clone is one nucleotide away. The chain links TRBV2 to TRBJ1-1; TRBD1 is a possible D gene (5 bases). This CDR3 spans 14 amino acids. Trimming stripped 4 bases from V and 4 bases from J, with 13 bases between. Germline V CDR1 and CDR2: SNHLY, FYNNEI. DNA for the CDR3: TGTGCCAGCAGTGGGGATGGGGGAACCACTGAAGCTTTCTTT. It encodes CASSGDGGTTEAFF.

This clonotype occurred many times. This chain joins TRBV6-1 and TRBJ2-1; TRBD2 might be the D (6 bases). CDR1 is MNHNS and CDR2 is SASEGT in the germline V gene. The length of the CDR3 is 15 residues. V was pared by 5 bases and J by 8 bases, with 19 bases between. The DNA of the CDR3 is TGTGCCAGCAGTTATCTAGGCGGGACGGGGGATGAGCAGTTCTTC. Translated, it gives CASSYLGGTGDEQFF.